The present TCR beta chain was sequenced within a study of OX40 agonist ivuxolimab in advanced cancers. Study background: Each patient was given ivuxolimab into a vein every 2 weeks, at 0.01 to 10 mg/kg. Two patients with cutaneous melanoma and one with hepatocellular carcinoma, three in total, showed partial responses.

This clone has more than one count but fewer than ten. TCRdb's copy holds only in-frame clones and misses some; the assay was immunoSEQ multiplex PCR. The table has 15,000 to 20,000 clones, around three quarters seen once; the top ten hold 35% to 50%. There are 13 residues in the CDR3. Germline V gene lookup returns CDR1 SGHRS and CDR2 YFSETQ. V was clipped by 1 base and J by 5 bases, with 10 bases between them. The rearrangement joins TRBV5-1 to TRBJ2-7; tentatively, D is TRBD1 (5 bases). The material was CD4+ or CD8+ T cells sorted from blood, obtained in a trial of the OX40 agonist ivuxolimab. The sequence derives from an adult with an advanced solid tumor such as melanoma, head and neck, liver or kidney cancer. This CDR3 reads CASSLRQRHEQYF. CDR3 sequence (DNA): TGCGCCAGCAGCTTGAGACAGCGCCACGAGCAGTACTTC.